Shown below are 18 T cell receptor beta chains from a single sample sequenced in a study of human T cells and chemical hapten exposure. The time point denotes: patch test 1, 2 weeks after DPC sensitization. The treatment was: therapeutic diphenylcyclopropenone sensitization with weekly scalp DPC. TCRdb processed the RACE reads anew with MiXCR; each CDR3 protein has one entry. This sample has some 70,000 distinct CDR3 sequences; around 30% occur once, and the top ten carry around 8.9%. This specimen consisted of whole blood, obtained in connection with sensitization to the hapten diphenylcyclopropenone (DPC). Receptor source: a man aged 35-49 years with alopecia areata. Some clones in this sample may be carry-over from other donors' samples.

This sequence joins TRBV6-1 and TRBJ2-7; D is unresolved. V dropped 4 bases and J dropped 4 bases, with 8 bases sitting between them. Germline-derived CDR1 and CDR2 are MNHNS and SASEGT. This CDR3 region has 12 residues. The DNA for the CDR3 is TGTGCCAGCAGTGCGAGGTCATACGAGCAGTACTTC. Its protein is CASSARSYEQYF.

This sequence joins TRBV19 and TRBJ2-2; 10 nucleotides align to TRBD2. V shed 6 bases, J shed 4 bases, and the junction held 8 bases outside the gene matches. The CDR3 runs to 16 residues. Germline CDR1 is LNHDA and CDR2 is SQIVND (reference sequence). CDR3 region: CASSSPSGSSTGELFF. CDR3 coding DNA: TGTGCCAGTAGCAGTCCTAGCGGGAGCAGCACCGGGGAGCTGTTTTTT. The variable domain in full, completed from reference TRBV19 and TRBJ2-2, reads DGGITQSPKYLFRKEGQNVTLSCEQNLNHDAMYWYRQDPGQGLRLIYYSQIVNDFQKGDIAEGYSVSREKKESFPLTVTSAQKNPTAFYLCASSSPSGSSTGELFFGEGSRLTVL.

The J gene is TRBJ1-5, the V gene TRBV18; D is unresolved. Germline CDR1 KGHSH, CDR2 LQKENI. CDR3 length: 14 residues. The ends were cut back, 2 bases at V and 1 base at J, with 6 bases in the middle. In DNA, the CDR3 is TGTGCCAGCTCACCAAGCGGGAGCAATCAGCCCCAGCATTTT. It codes for CASSPSGSNQPQHF.

This clonotype was seen a handful of times. J is TRBJ2-5 and V is TRBV12-3 or TRBV12-4; D remains ambiguous. V was trimmed by 2 bases and J by 5 bases, leaving 6 bases between them. This CDR3 is 12 amino acids long. The CDR3 DNA follows: TGTGCCAGCAGTTTAATCGGGGAGACCCAGTACTTC. As protein: CASSLIGETQYF.

V and J are TRBV6-5 and TRBJ2-7; TRBD2 matches at 7 bases. There are 15 residues in the CDR3. V lost 6 bases and J lost 4; bases outside the gene matches: 12. Per the germline V gene, CDR1 is MNHEY and CDR2 is SVGAGI. CDR3 nucleotides: TGTGCCAGCAGCCCGGGAACTAGCGTATTATACGAGCAGTACTTC. This codes for CASSPGTSVLYEQYF.

V and J are TRBV29-1 and TRBJ1-5, with D tentatively TRBD1 (5 bases). Germline CDR1 reads SQVTM; CDR2 reads ANQGSEA. V was trimmed by 7 bases and J by 5 bases, leaving 15 bases between them. The CDR3 has 13 amino acids. The CDR3 here is CSARTGPDQPQHF. CDR3 bases: TGCAGCGCCCGAACAGGCCCGGATCAGCCCCAGCATTTT.

The J gene is TRBJ2-3, the V gene TRBV27, with D uncertain. CDR1 MNHEY and CDR2 SMNVEV come from the germline V gene (reference sequence). V lost 2 bases and J 0 bases, leaving 9 bases between the germline ends. CDR3 size: 15 residues. The CDR3 loop reads CASSLVGYSTDTQYF. In nucleotides, the CDR3 is TGTGCCAGCAGTTTAGTAGGGTATAGCACAGATACGCAGTATTTT.

This clonotype was observed a handful of times. The chain employs TRBV12-3 or TRBV12-4 and TRBJ1-5; weak D call: TRBD1 (6 bases). This CDR3 spans 15 amino acids. V dropped 3 bases and J dropped 5 bases, with 14 bases sitting between them. The CDR3 loop is CASSLGAGEYQPQHF. The CDR3 nucleotides are TGTGCCAGCAGTTTGGGGGCGGGGGAGTATCAGCCCCAGCATTTT.

This clonotype was counted many times. V usage is TRBV28 and J usage is TRBJ1-3; no definite D call. Trimming shortened V by 8 bases and J by 0 bases, and 11 bases separated the two germline ends. The length of the CDR3 is 14 residues. Germline V gives CDR1 MDHEN, CDR2 SYDVKM. The CDR3 region is CASLSRTSGNTIYF. CDR3 DNA: TGTGCCAGCTTGTCGAGAACCTCTGGAAACACCATATATTTT.

This clonotype has only a few counts. The chain is built from TRBV7-2 and TRBJ1-5; a possible D gene is TRBD1 (6 bases). The germline V and J ends were trimmed by 0 bases and 4 bases, with 16 bases remaining between them. Per the germline V gene, CDR1 is SGHTA and CDR2 is FQGNSA. This CDR3 has 17 amino acids. In nucleotides, the CDR3 is TGTGCCAGCAGCTTAGCGCTACAGGGAGTGGGAAATCAGCCCCAGCATTTT. It yields the protein CASSLALQGVGNQPQHF.

The chain employs TRBV12-3 or TRBV12-4 and TRBJ1-1; no clear D. This CDR3 contains 14 residues. Between the trimmed V and J ends, which lost 5 bases and 2 bases, there was a span of 12 bases. The CDR3 sequence is CASSKDGSNTEAFF. Written as DNA, the CDR3 is TGTGCCAGCAGTAAGGACGGGAGTAACACTGAAGCTTTCTTT.

The chain links TRBV6-6 to TRBJ1-2; 7 bases map to TRBD1. CDR3 length: 14 amino acids. From germline, CDR1 is MNHNY and CDR2 SVGAGI (reference sequence). V trimming: 5 bases; J trimming: 2 bases; junction bases outside the gene matches: 5. The CDR3 region is CASSKPGQNYGYTF. The CDR3 coding sequence is TGTGCCAGCAGTAAGCCGGGACAGAACTATGGCTACACCTTC.

The chain recombines TRBV7-8 with TRBJ2-2; D gene ambiguous. The CDR3 loop spans 14 amino acids. Trimming stripped 8 bases from V and 0 bases from J, with 10 bases between. CDR1 is SGHVS and CDR2 is FQNEAQ in the germline V gene. The CDR3 DNA is TGTGCCAGCCAGACCGACCCGAACACCGGGGAGCTGTTTTTT. Translation gives CASQTDPNTGELFF. Full variable domain (remainder filled in from reference TRBV7-8 and TRBJ2-2): GAGVSQSPRYKVAKRGQDVALRCDPISGHVSLFWYQQALGQGPEFLTYFQNEAQLDKSGLPSDRFFAERPEGSVSTLKIQRTQQEDSAVYLCASQTDPNTGELFFGEGSRLTVL.

The V call is TRBV4-2, the J call TRBJ2-1; 10 bases map to TRBD1. CDR3 length equals 13 residues. V was pared by 4 bases and J by 13 bases, with 7 bases of the junction left unmatched. CDR1 is LGHNA, CDR2 YNFKEQ, per germline. The chain's CDR3 is CASSLRQGAEQFF. The CDR3 region has the DNA TGTGCCAGCAGCCTCCGACAGGGGGCGGAACAGTTCTTC.

This clonotype was detected a few times. V and J are TRBV10-3 and TRBJ2-6; D is perhaps TRBD1 or TRBD2 (6 bases each). The germline V and J ends were trimmed by 3 bases and 2 bases, with 14 bases remaining between them. The CDR3 runs to 17 residues. Germline V lookup: CDR1 ENHRY, CDR2 SYGVKD. The CDR3 nucleotides are TGTGCCATCAGTGAACTAGGGGGGCTGGCTGGGGCCAACGTCCTGACTTTC. It encodes CAISELGGLAGANVLTF.

A few counts support this clonotype. The chain employs TRBV28 and TRBJ1-2; D not resolved. CDR3 length: 13 residues. V lost 6 bases and J lost 4, with 12 bases in between. Germline V gene lookup returns CDR1 MDHEN and CDR2 SYDVKM. This CDR3 is CASSWRQSYGYTF. As DNA, the CDR3 is TGTGCCAGCAGCTGGCGTCAGAGCTATGGCTACACCTTC.

The chain links TRBV6-5 to TRBJ1-6, with D perhaps matching TRBD1 (6 bases). Germline lookup yields CDR1 MNHEY and CDR2 SVGAGI. The CDR3 extends over 14 amino acids. With 5 bases removed from V and 10 bases from J, the gap between germline ends came to 15 bases. This chain's CDR3 is CASSPNRVRSPLHF. CDR3 sequence (DNA): TGTGCCAGCAGTCCCAACAGGGTTAGGTCACCCCTCCACTTT.

V and J are TRBV20-1 and TRBJ2-5, with TRBD2 matching 7 bases. Germline CDR1 and CDR2: DFQATT and SNEGSKA (reference sequence). Losses at the gene ends were 1 base for V and 2 bases for J; bases not matched to a gene: 7. The CDR3 is 15 amino acids. In DNA form, the CDR3 reads TGCAGTGCTAGAGTAGGCGGGAGTGCTCAAGAGACCCAGTACTTC. As protein: CSARVGGSAQETQYF.